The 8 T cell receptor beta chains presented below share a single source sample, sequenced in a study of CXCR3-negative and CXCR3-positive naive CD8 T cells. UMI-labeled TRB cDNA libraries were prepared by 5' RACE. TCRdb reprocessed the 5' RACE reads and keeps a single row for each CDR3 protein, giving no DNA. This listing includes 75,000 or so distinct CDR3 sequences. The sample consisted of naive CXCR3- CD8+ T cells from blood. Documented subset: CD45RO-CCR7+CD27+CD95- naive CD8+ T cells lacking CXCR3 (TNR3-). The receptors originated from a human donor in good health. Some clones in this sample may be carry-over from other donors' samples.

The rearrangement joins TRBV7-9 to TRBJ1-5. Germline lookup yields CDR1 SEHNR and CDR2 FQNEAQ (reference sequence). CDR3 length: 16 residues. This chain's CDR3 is CASSLASLNSNQPQHF.

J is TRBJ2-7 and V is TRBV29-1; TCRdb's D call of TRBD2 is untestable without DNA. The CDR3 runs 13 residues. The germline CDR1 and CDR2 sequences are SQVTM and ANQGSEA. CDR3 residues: CSVFLAGVYEQYF.

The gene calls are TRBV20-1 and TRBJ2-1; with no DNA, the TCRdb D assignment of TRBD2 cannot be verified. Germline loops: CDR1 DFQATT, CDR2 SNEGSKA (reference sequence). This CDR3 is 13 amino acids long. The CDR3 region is CSATGGPYNEQFF.

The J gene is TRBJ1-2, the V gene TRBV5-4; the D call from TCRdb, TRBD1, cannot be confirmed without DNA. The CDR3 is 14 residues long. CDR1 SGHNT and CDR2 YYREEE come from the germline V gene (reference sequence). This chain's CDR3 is CASSADRGDYGYTF.

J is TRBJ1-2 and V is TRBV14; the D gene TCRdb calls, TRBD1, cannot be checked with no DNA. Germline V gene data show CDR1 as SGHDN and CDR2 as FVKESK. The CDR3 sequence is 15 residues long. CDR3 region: CASSQTPGQNYGYTF.

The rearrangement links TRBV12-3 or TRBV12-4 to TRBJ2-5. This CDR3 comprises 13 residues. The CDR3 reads CASSFPSQETQYF.

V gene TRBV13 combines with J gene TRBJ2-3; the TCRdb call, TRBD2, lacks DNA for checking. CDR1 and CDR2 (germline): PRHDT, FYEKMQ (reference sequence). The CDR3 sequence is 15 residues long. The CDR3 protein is CASSSGTSLGDTQYF. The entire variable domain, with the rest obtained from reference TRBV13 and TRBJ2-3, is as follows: AAGVIQSPRHLIKEKRETATLKCYPIPRHDTVYWYQQGPGQDPQFLISFYEKMQSDKGSIPDRFSAQQFSDYHSELNMSSLELGDSALYFCASSSGTSLGDTQYFGPGTRLTVL.

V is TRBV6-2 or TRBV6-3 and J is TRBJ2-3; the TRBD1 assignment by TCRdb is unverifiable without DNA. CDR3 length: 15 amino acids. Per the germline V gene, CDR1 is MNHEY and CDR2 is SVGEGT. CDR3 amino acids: CASTKGGPGLDTQYF.